The 4 T cell receptor beta chains given below trace back to one sample, sequenced in a study of T cell repertoires in cytomegalovirus infection. For these receptors, no antigen is known. TCRdb reprocessed the reads with MiXCR, giving one entry per CDR3 protein. Of some 350,000 distinct CDR3 sequences in the sample, nearly 35% were seen once. Specimen: cultured PBMCs, collected from culture after CMV antigen stimulation. Receptors originate from a human donor in good health (CMV status not recorded). Some clones in this sample may be carry-over from other donors' samples.

This chain connects TRBV7-2 to TRBJ1-5; 7 bases map to TRBD1. The junction had 11 bases not matched to a gene; V was cut back by 0 bases and J by 6 bases. The V gene's germline CDR1 is SGHTA and CDR2 FQGNSA. The CDR3 runs to 17 residues. In DNA, the CDR3 is TGTGCCAGCAGCTTAGCGCCTTACAGGGGACGAGGTCAGCCCCAGCATTTT. Its translation is CASSLAPYRGRGQPQHF.

V gene TRBV6-8 combines with J gene TRBJ2-2, with a tentative D call TRBD1 (7 bases). Germline V gene sequence: CDR1 MNHGY, CDR2 SAAAGT. The CDR3 loop spans 14 amino acids. Trimming took off 7 bases at V and 4 bases at J, with 13 bases between the two ends. This chain's CDR3 is CASTGRGVTGELFF. Here the CDR3 DNA reads TGTGCCAGCACGGGCAGGGGGGTCACCGGGGAGCTGTTTTTT.

The chain is built from TRBV5-4 and TRBJ2-4, with TRBD2 matching over 12 bases. The CDR3 sequence is 18 residues long. The V gene end was trimmed by 4 bases and the J gene end by 4 bases; junction bases not matched to a gene: 12. Germline CDR1 reads SGHNT; CDR2 reads YYREEE (reference sequence). CDR3 region: CASSPRSGLAGFKNIQYF. For the CDR3, the DNA is TGTGCCAGCAGCCCCAGAAGCGGACTAGCGGGGTTTAAAAACATTCAGTACTTC. Combining the CDR3 with reference TRBV5-4 and TRBJ2-4 gives the whole variable domain ETGVTQSPTHLIKTRGQQVTLRCSSQSGHNTVSWYQQALGQGPQFIFQYYREEENGRGNFPPRFSGLQFPNYSSELNVNALELDDSALYLCASSPRSGLAGFKNIQYFGAGTRLSVL.

The chain employs TRBV19 and TRBJ1-5, with D tentatively TRBD1 (6 bases). The CDR3 contains 14 residues. From germline, CDR1 is LNHDA and CDR2 SQIVND (reference sequence). Trimming stripped 9 bases from V and 3 bases from J, with 15 bases between. The CDR3 region is CASGAGANNQPQHF. The CDR3 nucleotides read TGTGCCAGCGGGGCAGGGGCTAACAATCAGCCCCAGCATTTT.